This T cell receptor beta chain was sequenced during a study of T cell changes during pregnancy in multiple sclerosis. The table came from immunoSEQ multiplex PCR; TCRdb's copy has only in-frame clones and leaves some out. The profile shows under 120,000 clones, about nine tenths of them singletons. The CDR3 has 16 amino acids. The V gene end was trimmed by 7 bases and the J gene end by 0 bases; junction bases not matched to a gene: 9. Per the germline V gene, CDR1 is ENHRY and CDR2 is SYGVKD. This specimen was peripheral blood, taken after pregnancy. This receptor was obtained from a female donor with multiple sclerosis, enrolled in a pregnancy study. The V and J genes are TRBV10-3 and TRBJ1-2; 9 bases align to TRBD1. In nucleotides, the CDR3 is TGTGCCATCACCCGGACAGGGGTGGATTCTAACTATGGCTACACCTTC. Its translation: CAITRTGVDSNYGYTF.